This T cell receptor (beta chain) is from a study of circulating tumor DNA in untreated peripheral T-cell lymphoma. Findings and caveats of the study: Baseline tissues yielded 86% and baseline serum 65% to 75% tumor-specific clonotype detection.

Clones were read by immunoSEQ multiplex PCR, and TCRdb kept only the in-frame ones, dropping some. In the table there are about 7,500 clones, approximately 72% of which are singletons. V lost 6 bases to trimming and J lost 4 bases, with 12 bases between them. This CDR3 contains 13 residues. Germline CDR1 MDHEN, CDR2 SYDVKM. Points on this clone: Antigen unknown.

V usage is TRBV28 and J usage is TRBJ1-2, with D perhaps TRBD1 (5 bases). The sequence was obtained from a human donor with peripheral T-cell lymphoma. Sequenced material: tumor tissue. In DNA, the CDR3 is TGTGCCAGCAGCCTCGGGGGGGTCTATGGCTACACCTTC. Translation: CASSLGGVYGYTF.